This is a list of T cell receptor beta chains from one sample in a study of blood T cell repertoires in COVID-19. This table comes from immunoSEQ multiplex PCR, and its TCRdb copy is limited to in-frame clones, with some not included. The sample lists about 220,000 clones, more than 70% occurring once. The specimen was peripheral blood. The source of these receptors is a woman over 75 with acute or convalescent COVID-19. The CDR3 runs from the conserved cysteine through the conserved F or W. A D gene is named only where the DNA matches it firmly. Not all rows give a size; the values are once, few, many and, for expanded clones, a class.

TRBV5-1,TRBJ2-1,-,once,CASSSRRGTLENEQFF,TGCGCCAGCAGCTCCAGGAGAGGGACATTAGAGAATGAGCAGTTCTTC
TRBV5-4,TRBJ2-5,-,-,CASSFRGQETQYF,TGTGCCAGCAGCTTCCGGGGGCAAGAGACCCAGTACTTC
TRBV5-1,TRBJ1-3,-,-,CASSWQGSGNTIYF,TGCGCCAGCAGCTGGCAGGGCTCTGGAAACACCATATATTTT
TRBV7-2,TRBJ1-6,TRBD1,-,CASSFQGGTGSPLHF,TGTGCCAGCAGCTTTCAGGGGGGAACTGGATCACCCCTCCACTTT
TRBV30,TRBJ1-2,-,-,CAYLGAANYGYTF,TGTGCCTACCTTGGGGCAGCAAACTATGGCTACACCTTC
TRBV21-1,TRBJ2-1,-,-,CASSKARGTSTYNEQFF,TGTGCCAGCAGCAAAGCACGGGGAACTAGTACCTACAATGAGCAGTTCTTC
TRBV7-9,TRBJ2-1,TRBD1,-,CASSSDRASIYNEQFF,TGTGCCAGCAGCTCCGACAGGGCTTCGATTTACAATGAGCAGTTCTTC
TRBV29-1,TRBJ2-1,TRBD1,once,CSVEGTAARGEQFF,TGCAGCGTGGAAGGGACAGCCGCACGAGGGGAGCAGTTCTTC
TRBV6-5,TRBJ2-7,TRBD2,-,CASSYVSGGEQYF,TGTGCCAGCAGTTACGTCTCGGGGGGCGAGCAGTACTTC
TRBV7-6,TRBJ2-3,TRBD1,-,CASSLGGGGDTQYF,TGTGCCAGCAGCTTAGGAGGGGGCGGAGATACGCAGTATTTT
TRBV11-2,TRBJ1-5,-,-,CASSLESAGHQPQHF,TGTGCCAGCAGCTTAGAATCTGCGGGTCATCAGCCCCAGCATTTT
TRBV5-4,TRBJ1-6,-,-,CASSFQGIYNSPLHF,TGTGCCAGCAGCTTTCAGGGAATCTATAATTCACCCCTCCACTTT
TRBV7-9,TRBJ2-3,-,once,CASSLRGAVSSTDTQYF,TGTGCCAGCAGCTTACGGGGAGCGGTATCTAGCACAGATACGCAGTATTTT
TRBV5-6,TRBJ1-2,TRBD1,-,CASSPRGRGMNGYTF,TGTGCCAGCAGCCCGAGGGGCAGGGGGATGAATGGCTACACCTTC
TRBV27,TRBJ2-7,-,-,CASSFSGGVYEQYF,TGTGCCAGCAGTTTCTCAGGAGGGGTCTACGAGCAGTACTTC
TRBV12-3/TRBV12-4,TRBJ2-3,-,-,CASSQTDTQYF,TGTGCCAGCAGCCAGACTGATACGCAGTATTTT
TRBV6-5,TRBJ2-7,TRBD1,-,CASSRPGTGSYEQYF,TGTGCCAGCAGTCGACCCGGGACAGGTTCCTACGAGCAGTACTTC
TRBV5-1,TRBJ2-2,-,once,CASSGDTGELFF,TGCGCCAGCAGCGGAGATACCGGGGAGCTGTTTTTT
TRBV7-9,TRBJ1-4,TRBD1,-,CASSLAIGTGKEKLFF,TGTGCCAGCAGCTTAGCGATCGGGACAGGGAAAGAAAAACTGTTTTTT
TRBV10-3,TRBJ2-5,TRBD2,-,CAIMASGQETQYF,TGTGCCATCATGGCTAGCGGCCAAGAGACCCAGTACTTC
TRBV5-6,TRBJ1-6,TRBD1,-,CASSFSRGRYDSPLHF,TGTGCCAGCAGCTTTTCGAGGGGGCGATATGATTCACCCCTCCACTTT
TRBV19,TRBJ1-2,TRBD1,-,CASSLRFETTGEANYGYTF,TGTGCCAGTAGCTTACGATTCGAAACTACAGGGGAAGCTAACTATGGCTACACCTTC
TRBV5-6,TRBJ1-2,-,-,CASSFQTGLTGYTF,TGTGCCAGCAGTTTCCAGACAGGCCTCACGGGCTACACCTTC
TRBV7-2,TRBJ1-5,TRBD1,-,CASSLDRGNQPQHF,TGTGCCAGCAGTCTTGACAGGGGGAATCAGCCCCAGCATTTT
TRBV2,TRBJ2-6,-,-,CASSDWASGANVLTF,TGTGCCAGCAGTGATTGGGCTTCTGGGGCCAACGTCCTGACTTTC
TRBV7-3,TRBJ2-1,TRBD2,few,CASSYGGNEQFF,TGTGCCAGCAGCTACGGGGGGAATGAGCAGTTCTTC
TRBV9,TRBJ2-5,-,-,CASSVDSSGETQYF,TGTGCCAGCAGCGTAGATAGCTCGGGGGAGACCCAGTACTTC
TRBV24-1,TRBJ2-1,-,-,CATSATLGGEQFF,TGTGCCACCAGCGCAACCCTAGGGGGTGAGCAGTTCTTC
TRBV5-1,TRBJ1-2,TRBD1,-,CASSTVTGGNGYTF,TGCGCCAGCAGCACCGTTACAGGGGGAAATGGCTACACCTTC
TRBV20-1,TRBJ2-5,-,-,CSGGQETQYF,TGCAGTGGAGGCCAAGAGACCCAGTACTTC
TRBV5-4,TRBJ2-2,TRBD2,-,CASSFRLAGGAGELFF,TGTGCCAGCAGCTTTCGACTAGCGGGGGGGGCCGGGGAGCTGTTTTTT
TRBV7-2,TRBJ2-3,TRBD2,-,CASSLQAGGPSTDTQYF,TGTGCCAGCAGCTTACAAGCGGGGGGGCCTAGCACAGATACGCAGTATTTT
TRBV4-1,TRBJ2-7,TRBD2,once,CASSLRTSGGADWYEQYF,TGCGCCAGCAGCCTCAGGACTAGCGGGGGGGCGGACTGGTACGAGCAGTACTTC
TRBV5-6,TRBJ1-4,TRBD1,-,CASSLTGGEEKLFF,TGTGCCAGCAGCCTGACAGGGGGAGAAGAAAAACTGTTTTTT
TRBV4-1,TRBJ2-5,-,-,CASSQVYILRGGKSQETQYF,TGCGCCAGCAGCCAAGTATATATCCTTAGGGGGGGGAAAAGCCAAGAGACCCAGTACTTC